A single T cell receptor (beta chain) is shown here with its context. TCRdb processed the RT-PCR reads anew with MiXCR; each CDR3 protein has one entry. The sample shows more than 850,000 distinct CDR3 sequences, over 15% of them seen only once. CDR3 length equals 16 residues. The V gene's germline CDR1 is SGHAT and CDR2 FQDESV (reference sequence). V was pared by 5 bases and J by 0 bases, with 14 bases between. The data are from a study of patients and donors after allogeneic stem cell transplantation. The source material was blood, either unsorted or a sorted T cell fraction (not recorded which). This clonotype was obtained from a human donor who was either an allogeneic HSCT recipient or a stem cell or donor lymphocyte infusion donor (not recorded which). It is not recorded whose cells these are; they may come from a transplant donor. The V call is TRBV11-1, the J call TRBJ2-1, with D possibly matching TRBD1 (6 bases). This CDR3 is CASSVGADFSYNEQFF. In DNA, the CDR3 is TGTGCCAGCAGCGTGGGGGCGGACTTCTCCTACAATGAGCAGTTCTTC.